The 26 T cell receptor beta chains given below trace back to one sample, sequenced in a study of CD8 T cells in ankylosing spondylitis. TCRdb reprocessed the 5' RACE reads via MiXCR and lists one record per CDR3 protein. The profile shows 200,000 or so distinct CDR3 sequences, about an eighth of them singletons. The sequenced material came from blood, either unsorted or a sorted T cell fraction (not recorded which). Every receptor here comes from a female donor with ankylosing spondylitis or in good health (not recorded which).

This clonotype occurred a few times. The chain has TRBV28 and TRBJ2-7, with unresolved D. The length of the CDR3 is 15 residues. The germline gives CDR1 MDHEN, CDR2 SYDVKM. V gave up 5 bases and J gave up 3 bases, with 17 bases separating them. CDR3 nucleotide sequence: TGTGCCAGCAGTCCCGGATATGCGATTTTCTACGAGCAGTACTTC. Protein product: CASSPGYAIFYEQYF.

The sample holds a few counts of this clonotype. The chain employs TRBV7-3 and TRBJ2-1; D remains unclear. Germline V gives CDR1 SGHTA, CDR2 FQGTGA. Trimming removed 5 bases at V and 9 bases at J, with 17 bases between. The CDR3 has 14 residues. CDR3 DNA sequence: TGTGCCAGCAGCCTCCACAATCAGGTCAGTGAGCAGTTCTTC. Translated, it gives CASSLHNQVSEQFF.

This clonotype was observed many times. This sequence joins TRBV20-1 and TRBJ2-1; 13 nucleotides agree with TRBD2. V gave up 5 bases and J gave up 7 bases; unmatched junction bases: 11. The CDR3 is made up of 16 amino acids. Germline V gene lookup returns CDR1 DFQATT and CDR2 SNEGSKA (reference sequence). The CDR3 is CSAGRPTSGRGNEQFF. CDR3 in DNA: TGCAGTGCTGGCCGACCTACTAGCGGGAGGGGGAATGAGCAGTTCTTC.

Ten or more counts support this clonotype. The chain uses TRBV6-1 and TRBJ1-1; D is unclear. The ends were cut back, 7 bases at V and 0 bases at J, with 12 bases in the middle. This CDR3 comprises 14 residues. CDR1 and CDR2 from the germline V gene are MNHNS and SASEGT. The DNA for the CDR3 is TGTGCCAGCACCTTAGGACCCTTGAACACTGAAGCTTTCTTT. Amino acids: CASTLGPLNTEAFF.

The table lists this clonotype with many counts. J is TRBJ2-7 and V is TRBV6-1, with D unclear. The V end was cut by 2 bases, the J end by 7 bases, with 6 bases between. From germline, CDR1 is MNHNS and CDR2 SASEGT. The CDR3 extends over 11 amino acids. DNA for the CDR3: TGTGCCAGCAGTGAATGGCAGGAGCAGTACTTC. Its protein is CASSEWQEQYF.

This clonotype was seen at least ten times. The rearrangement links TRBV29-1 to TRBJ1-4; 8 nucleotides line up with TRBD1. This CDR3 is 13 amino acids long. CDR1 SQVTM and CDR2 ANQGSEA come from the germline V gene. The V gene end was trimmed by 6 bases and the J gene end by 3 bases; junction bases not matched to a gene: 3. The CDR3 reads CSVAGGPNEKLFF. CDR3 nucleotides: TGCAGCGTCGCAGGGGGCCCTAATGAAAAACTGTTTTTT.

Remarks on this clonotype: Just one base apart from a much larger clone, this may be a read error. This chain joins TRBV3-1 and TRBJ1-1; possible D gene TRBD1, 6 bases. This CDR3 has 15 amino acids. Germline V gives CDR1 LGHDT, CDR2 YNNKEL (reference sequence). V lost 6 bases and J 1 base, leaving 15 bases between the germline ends. The DNA of the CDR3 is TGTGCCAGCAGTCTAGCAGGGGCTCCGAACACTGAAGCTTTCTTT. Translating gives CASSLAGAPNTEAFF.

The chain is built from TRBV5-1 and TRBJ1-5; tentatively, D is TRBD1 (6 bases). Trimming took 5 bases from V and 1 from J, leaving 13 bases between them. There are 15 residues in the CDR3. CDR1 and CDR2 (germline): SGHRS, YFSETQ. CDR3 sequence reads: CASRAVTGSNQPQHF. The DNA of the CDR3 is TGCGCCAGCAGGGCGGTGACAGGCAGCAATCAGCCCCAGCATTTT.

The chain has TRBV12-3 or TRBV12-4 and TRBJ2-5; no reliable D call. The CDR3 is 13 amino acids. V was cut by 6 bases and J by 1 base, with 9 bases left in between. CDR3 in amino acids: CASSARGQETQYF. The CDR3, as DNA: TGTGCCAGCAGCGCCCGCGGCCAAGAGACCCAGTACTTC.

This clonotype was observed at least ten times. The chain carries TRBV7-9 and TRBJ2-3; 9 bases line up with TRBD2. Germline CDR1 reads SEHNR; CDR2 reads FQNEAQ (reference sequence). Unmatched junction bases numbered 3, after V lost 3 bases and J lost 2 bases. The CDR3 is 15 amino acids. The CDR3 DNA reads as TGTGCCAGCAGCTTTGGGGGACTAGCCACAGATACGCAGTATTTT. This translates into CASSFGGLATDTQYF.

This clonotype appeared many times. This chain connects TRBV5-6 to TRBJ2-7, with 7 bases aligning to TRBD2. Germline V gene lookup returns CDR1 SGHDT and CDR2 YYEEEE. The V and J ends lost 4 bases and 2 bases, in that order; junction bases with no gene match: 15. CDR3 length: 17 residues. The CDR3 coding sequence is TGTGCCAGCAGCCTATACTTCGGGACTACCGACCCCTACGAGCAGTACTTC. Amino acid sequence: CASSLYFGTTDPYEQYF.

This clonotype showed up many times. The gene calls are TRBV2 and TRBJ1-5; D gene uncertain. The CDR3 is made up of 16 amino acids. Trimming cost V 6 bases and J 2 bases, with 17 bases left between them. Germline V gives CDR1 SNHLY, CDR2 FYNNEI. CDR3 bases: TGTGCCAGCAGCGATCGTACTTCGACGGGCAATCAGCCCCAGCATTTT. This sequence encodes CASSDRTSTGNQPQHF.

This clonotype was seen many times. The V and J genes are TRBV11-2 and TRBJ2-5; 8 bases line up with TRBD1. V trimming: 5 bases; J trimming: 3 bases; junction bases outside the gene matches: 5. Looked up from germline, CDR1 is SGHAT and CDR2 is FQNNGV. This CDR3 region has 14 residues. In DNA, the CDR3 is TGTGCCAGCAGCCCTTGGGGACAGGAAGAGACCCAGTACTTC. Protein sequence: CASSPWGQEETQYF.

This clonotype occurred many times. The rearrangement uses TRBV4-2 and TRBJ2-2; perhaps TRBD2 as D (5 bases). Germline CDR1 is LGHNA and CDR2 is YNFKEQ. The CDR3 consists of 19 residues. Trimming took 0 bases from V and 6 from J, leaving 23 bases between them. The CDR3 is CASSQDWESPWVSAGELFF. CDR3 in DNA: TGTGCCAGCAGCCAAGATTGGGAGAGCCCGTGGGTTTCGGCCGGGGAGCTGTTTTTT.

Many counts were recorded for this clonotype. The J gene is TRBJ2-1, the V gene TRBV29-1; either TRBD1 or TRBD2 may fit D (5 bases each). Trimming left V 5 bases short and J 3 bases short, with 14 bases between. The germline gives CDR1 SQVTM, CDR2 ANQGSEA. The CDR3 sequence is 14 residues long. The CDR3 DNA reads TGCAGCGTTCCGGGACCTTCAAGCTACAATGAGCAGTTCTTC. It is translated as CSVPGPSSYNEQFF.

The J gene is TRBJ1-1, the V gene TRBV6-6; D is undetermined. V lost 0 bases and J lost 11, with 16 bases in between. CDR3 length: 14 amino acids. Per the germline V gene, CDR1 is MNHNY and CDR2 is SVGAGI (reference sequence). The CDR3 coding sequence is TGTGCCAGCAGTTACTCATCGGACGGATCGAGGGCTTTCTTT. Amino acid sequence: CASSYSSDGSRAFF.

This clonotype was found a few times. This chain links TRBV4-2 with TRBJ2-2, with D perhaps given as TRBD1 or TRBD2 (5 bases each). Trimming left V 3 bases short and J 2 bases short, with 13 bases between. This CDR3 comprises 16 residues. Germline-derived CDR1 and CDR2 are LGHNA and YNFKEQ. CDR3 residues: CASSHTGTLNTGELFF. The CDR3, as DNA: TGTGCCAGCAGCCATACCGGGACCCTCAACACCGGGGAGCTGTTTTTT.

This clonotype came up a few times. The chain joins TRBV7-2 to TRBJ2-4; 7 bases line up with TRBD2. Germline loops: CDR1 SGHTA, CDR2 FQGNSA. The CDR3 has 15 amino acids. Trimming cost V 1 base and J 8 bases; bases outside gene matches: 8. The CDR3: CASSLDSGGSYIQYF. The CDR3 DNA sequence: TGTGCCAGCAGCTTAGACTCCGGCGGGAGTTACATTCAGTACTTC.

The chain employs TRBV3-1 and TRBJ1-1; D call uncertain. The CDR3 sequence is 13 residues long. Germline values: CDR1 LGHDT, CDR2 YNNKEL (reference sequence). Trimming removed 1 base from V and 6 bases from J, with 9 bases in between. Here the CDR3 reads CASSQVRDSEAFF. The CDR3 DNA sequence: TGTGCCAGCAGCCAAGTAAGGGATTCTGAAGCTTTCTTT.

This clonotype was counted at least ten times. The genes are TRBV3-1 and TRBJ2-2; D unclear. The germline gives CDR1 LGHDT, CDR2 YNNKEL (reference sequence). The CDR3 extends over 8 amino acids. The CDR3 DNA reads TGTGGGGCCGGGGAGCTGTTTTTT. Residues: CGAGELFF. Full variable domain (rest looked up from reference TRBV3-1 and TRBJ2-2): DTAVSQTPKYLVTQMGNDKSIKCEQNLGHDTMYWYKQDSKKFLKIMFSYNNKELIINETVPNRFSPKSPDKAHLNLHINSLELGDSAVYFCGAGELFFGEGSRLTVL.

Concerning this clonotype: Possible read error: a much larger clone is one base away. This chain connects TRBV14 to TRBJ2-2; D not certain. The germline V and J ends were trimmed by 6 bases and 5 bases, with 13 bases remaining between them. Looked up from germline, CDR1 is SGHDN and CDR2 is FVKESK. The CDR3 runs to 14 residues. The chain's CDR3 is CASRPRILTGELFF. The CDR3 DNA is TGTGCCAGCAGACCCAGGATCTTAACCGGGGAGCTGTTTTTT.

This clonotype was detected only a few times. This chain connects TRBV19 to TRBJ1-5, with 7 nucleotides matching TRBD1. Germline V gene data show CDR1 as LNHDA and CDR2 as SQIVND (reference sequence). The CDR3 extends over 18 amino acids. Trimming took 3 bases from V and 2 from J; bases not matched to a gene: 13. The chain's CDR3 is CASSIRGQGGYGNQPQHF. The CDR3 DNA reads TGTGCCAGTAGTATTAGGGGGCAGGGGGGTTACGGCAATCAGCCCCAGCATTTT.

Details on this clonotype: One end of the junction is discordant with germline, which a read error may explain. The rearrangement joins TRBV12-3 or TRBV12-4 to TRBJ2-2; weak D call: TRBD1 (6 bases). CDR3 length equals 14 residues. CDR3 bases: TGTGCCGGCAGTTTACAGGGATTTACCGCGGAGCTGTTTTTT. Its translation: CAGSLQGFTAELFF.

As to this clonotype: This may be a read error, as it is one base from a much larger clone. The chain has TRBV11-2 and TRBJ2-2; D might be TRBD1 or TRBD2, each matching 5 bases. CDR3 length: 16 amino acids. CDR1 is SGHAT and CDR2 is FQNNGV in the germline V gene. CDR3 amino acids: CASSLLRGSNTGVLFF. In DNA, the CDR3 is TGTGCCAGCAGCCTCCTGAGGGGCTCGAACACCGGGGTGCTGTTTTTT.

V gene TRBV13 combines with J gene TRBJ2-1, with TRBD2 as a possible D gene (6 bases). CDR3 length: 17 residues. The V gene's germline CDR1 is PRHDT and CDR2 FYEKMQ (reference sequence). Trimming shortened V by 4 bases and J by 4 bases, and 20 bases separated the two germline ends. CDR3: CASSSPAGIVGYNEQFF. The CDR3 DNA is TGTGCCAGCAGCTCCCCTGCGGGGATAGTAGGGTACAATGAGCAGTTCTTC.

This clonotype was found many times. The chain combines TRBV29-1 with TRBJ2-5; no reliable D call. The CDR3 covers 12 residues. Trimming took off 7 bases at V and 1 base at J, with 10 bases between the two ends. Germline CDR1 and CDR2: SQVTM and ANQGSEA. The CDR3 DNA reads TGCAGCGCTCACGGAGTCCAAGAGACCCAGTACTTC. It yields the protein CSAHGVQETQYF. The full variable domain, completed using reference TRBV29-1 and TRBJ2-5, is SAVISQKPSRDICQRGTSLTIQCQVDSQVTMMFWYRQQPGQSLTLIATANQGSEATYESGFVIDKFPISRPNLTFSTLTVSNMSPEDSSIYLCSAHGVQETQYFGPGTRLLVL.